This T cell receptor beta chain was recovered during a study of CD8+ T cells in alopecia areata. About the study: Each of the treated patients was given oral tofacitinib, 5 to 10 mg twice daily, for moderate-to-severe alopecia areata.

cDNA reverse transcribed from extracted RNA served as the sequencing template. Profiled with immunoSEQ multiplex PCR; TCRdb holds only in-frame clones, not every one. There are 150,000 to 250,000 clones in the sample; about three fifths occur only once, and under 7% lies in the top ten. Described treatment: oral pan-JAK inhibitor, 5-10 mg twice daily. Trimming pared 3 bases from V and 4 bases from J, leaving 15 bases between. Germline-derived CDR1 and CDR2 are SGHTA and FQGTGA. The CDR3 totals 15 residues. Specimen: CD4+ T cells sorted from blood, collected at week 24, from a patient treated with tofacitinib. V gene TRBV7-3 combines with J gene TRBJ2-5; D not resolved. This clonotype originated in a human donor with alopecia areata. CDR3: CASSFGPAVVETQYF. DNA of the CDR3: TGTGCCAGCAGCTTTGGACCGGCGGTAGTAGAGACCCAGTACTTC.